Shown below are 9 T cell receptor beta chains from a single sample sequenced in a study of T cells after yellow fever vaccination. MiXCR, run by TCRdb on the 5' RACE reads, gives a single entry per CDR3 protein. The repertoire includes 600,000 to 750,000 distinct CDR3 sequences, approximately 13% of them detected once, and about 15% sits in the top ten. The sample consisted of PBMCs, taken on the day of the yellow fever booster vaccination. The receptors originated from a man aged 30-40 years who received the YFV17D yellow fever vaccine.

In this sample, this clonotype turned up a few times. This rearrangement joins TRBV7-3 to TRBJ2-1; no firm D call. V was cut by 5 bases and J by 0 bases, with 11 bases left in between. The CDR3 runs to 15 residues. Germline assignment: CDR1 SGHTA and CDR2 FQGTGA. The CDR3 nucleotides are TGTGCCAGCAGCAAGGACGGAAGCTCCTACAATGAGCAGTTCTTC. Protein sequence: CASSKDGSSYNEQFF.

The chain links TRBV4-1 to TRBJ2-5; D call uncertain. This CDR3 comprises 14 residues. V lost 0 bases, J lost 7 bases, and 12 bases lay in between. Germline lookup yields CDR1 MGHRA and CDR2 YSYEKL. Written as DNA, the CDR3 is TGCGCCAGCAGCCAAGATTCGAGCCTGCGGACCCAGTACTTC. Translation: CASSQDSSLRTQYF.

J is TRBJ2-2 and V is TRBV7-2; D gene unclear. This CDR3 region has 13 residues. Germline V lookup: CDR1 SGHTA, CDR2 FQGNSA. The germline V and J ends were trimmed by 2 bases and 8 bases, with 9 bases remaining between them. The CDR3 DNA is TGTGCCAGCAGCTTATACTTCTTGGGGGAGCTGTTTTTT. Translating gives CASSLYFLGELFF.

This clonotype was seen a few times. The CDR3 DNA reads as TGTGCCAGTGGGCGAGCGGGAGGCTACGAGCAGTACTTC. Protein sequence: CASGRAGGYEQYF. The V gene is TRBV28, the J gene TRBJ2-7; 9 bases align to TRBD2. The CDR3 loop spans 13 amino acids. The J segment lost 3 bases and the V segment lost 9 bases, leaving 6 bases of the junction unmatched. Looked up from germline, CDR1 is MDHEN and CDR2 is SYDVKM.

This clonotype appeared a few times. The rearrangement joins TRBV6-2 or TRBV6-3 to TRBJ2-1, with a weak D call TRBD2 (5 bases). Germline V gene data show CDR1 as MNHEY and CDR2 as SVGEGT. The CDR3 is 16 amino acids. Trimming cost V 0 bases and J 7 bases, with 16 bases left between them. In DNA, the CDR3 is TGTGCCAGCAGTTACTCGATTTCGGGATGGGTGAATGAGCAGTTCTTC. This encodes CASSYSISGWVNEQFF.

This clonotype was seen a few times. The V gene is TRBV27, the J gene TRBJ1-1; TRBD1 is a possible D gene (5 bases). Per the germline V gene, CDR1 is MNHEY and CDR2 is SMNVEV (reference sequence). The CDR3 runs 16 residues. Trimming cost V 4 bases and J 0 bases, with 15 bases left between them. In DNA form, the CDR3 reads TGTGCCAGCAGTTCCCCCGGCGGGGGTGTGAACACTGAAGCTTTCTTT. Its protein is CASSSPGGGVNTEAFF.

CDR3 region: CASSLTVGGFQPQHF. In DNA form, the CDR3 reads TGTGCCAGCAGCTTAACTGTGGGGGGGTTTCAGCCCCAGCATTTT. J is TRBJ1-5 and V is TRBV7-2; D is possibly TRBD1 (5 bases). Germline V lookup: CDR1 SGHTA, CDR2 FQGNSA. The CDR3 totals 15 residues. V was cut by 2 bases and J by 6 bases, with 14 bases left in between.

V is TRBV7-2 and J is TRBJ1-1; 7 bases fit TRBD1. The CDR3 runs to 14 residues. The V and J ends lost 6 bases and 1 base, in that order; junction bases with no gene match: 5. Germline V lookup: CDR1 SGHTA, CDR2 FQGNSA. This chain's CDR3 is CASRTGDRNTEAFF. CDR3 nucleotides: TGTGCCAGCAGAACCGGGGACAGGAACACTGAAGCTTTCTTT.

The CDR3 sequence is CASSPGRGRTEAFF. As DNA, the CDR3 is TGCGCCAGCAGCCCCGGCCGGGGGAGAACTGAAGCTTTCTTT. The chain recombines TRBV5-1 with TRBJ1-1, with D possibly being TRBD1 (5 bases). V lost 4 bases and J 5 bases, leaving 15 bases between the germline ends. This CDR3 comprises 14 residues. Germline assignment: CDR1 SGHRS and CDR2 YFSETQ.